Below, one T cell receptor beta chain is given with its context. Sequencing was performed with immunoSEQ multiplex PCR; in TCRdb, only in-frame clones are kept and a portion is missing. The table lists fewer than 400,000 clones, about nine tenths of them singletons. This sample is drawn from a study of blood T cell repertoires in COVID-19. Study summary: Donors in the United States, Italy and Spain gave samples during acute or convalescent COVID-19. Sample material is recorded as cDNA or gDNA derived from T cells, B-cell-depleted T cells, or PBMCs.

Germline CDR1 is MDHEN and CDR2 is SYDVKM. The V and J ends lost 4 bases and 8 bases, in that order; junction bases with no gene match: 11. The length of the CDR3 is 15 residues. The sequence was collected from a man in his fifties or sixties who had recovered from COVID-19. The chain has TRBV28 and TRBJ1-2, with 9 bases aligning to TRBD1. The sample consisted of PBMCs or T cells enriched from blood (not recorded which). The CDR3: CASSSPGQGWEGYTF. The CDR3 DNA reads as TGTGCCAGCAGTTCACCGGGACAGGGTTGGGAAGGCTACACCTTC.